This record concerns one T cell receptor (beta chain) sequence. Its specificity is unknown. This specimen comes from a study of shared clonotypes between healthy human individuals. The CDR3 is 14 residues long. CDR1 and CDR2 from the germline V gene are MDHEN and SYDVKM. After removal of 9 bases from V and 5 bases from J, the junction contained 7 bases not matched to a gene. Findings of the study overall: Blood was the only sampled material, and tissue repertoires likely differ. Non-shared clonotypes showed lower generation probabilities than clonotypes common to all four donors.

TCRdb's table, derived via immunoSEQ multiplex PCR, lists solely in-frame clones and lacks some. Of approximately 530,000 clones in the sample, 90% to 96% were seen once. The sample taken for sequencing was naive CD4+ T cells sorted from blood. This sample's subset: CD45RA+ positively selected. The TCR comes from a woman aged 30 to 39 in good health. This chain uses TRBV28 with TRBJ2-5; 12 nucleotides match TRBD2. The CDR3: CASRLAGVLETQYF. CDR3 nucleotides: TGTGCCAGTCGACTAGCGGGAGTTTTGGAGACCCAGTACTTC.